The rows below give T cell receptor beta chains drawn from one sample of a study of cytomegalovirus exposure and HLA in healthy donors. Produced via immunoSEQ multiplex PCR; TCRdb's table is partial and in-frame only. The repertoire holds a few hundred thousand clones, with around four fifths as singletons. The sequenced sample consisted of PBMCs. The origin of the receptors is a woman in her thirties or forties in good health and CMV-seronegative. Each CDR3 is given with its conserved first and last residue. Fields, in order: J gene, clone size, D gene, V gene, CDR3 protein, CDR3 DNA. D genes are given only for firm matches. Rows give clone size only sometimes, using once, few, many, or a class for an expanded clone.

TRBJ1-1,.,.,TRBV11-2,CASSFRDIVNTEAFF,TGTGCCAGCAGCTTTCGGGACATCGTGAACACTGAAGCTTTCTTT
TRBJ2-3,once,TRBD1,TRBV5-5,CASSPRTGVGSGTDTQYF,TGTGCCAGCAGCCCAAGGACAGGGGTTGGATCGGGGACAGATACGCAGTATTTT
TRBJ1-5,.,TRBD1,TRBV2,CASSGTEYQPQHF,TGTGCCAGCAGCGGGACAGAGTATCAGCCCCAGCATTTT
TRBJ2-1,.,TRBD1,TRBV14,CASSQEGQGFREQFF,TGTGCCAGCAGCCAAGAGGGACAGGGTTTTAGGGAGCAGTTCTTC
TRBJ2-1,.,.,TRBV2,CASSERDSRYNEQFF,TGTGCCAGCAGTGAAAGAGACTCCAGATACAATGAGCAGTTCTTC
TRBJ2-3,.,.,TRBV30,CAWSGDIRTDTQYF,TGTGCCTGGAGTGGTGACATACGCACAGATACGCAGTATTTT
TRBJ1-5,.,.,TRBV7-8,CASSTRDGPQHF,TGTGCCAGCAGCACTCGAGATGGGCCCCAGCATTTT
TRBJ2-7,.,.,TRBV28,CASSPNTGTRAYEQYF,TGTGCCAGCAGTCCTAACACCGGGACAAGGGCCTACGAGCAGTACTTC
TRBJ1-2,.,.,TRBV5-6,CASSPGGSTYYGYTF,TGTGCCAGCAGCCCCGGGGGATCTACTTACTATGGCTACACCTTC
TRBJ1-2,.,TRBD1,TRBV25-1,CASSELGQNNYGYTF,TGTGCCAGCAGTGAGCTGGGACAGAATAACTATGGCTACACCTTC
TRBJ2-5,.,TRBD2,TRBV5-1,CASRGIAGVQETQYF,TGCGCCAGCAGGGGAATAGCGGGGGTCCAAGAGACCCAGTACTTC
TRBJ2-2,.,.,TRBV7-6,CASSLGAGRVTGELFF,TGTGCCAGCAGCTTAGGGGCAGGTAGAGTCACCGGGGAGCTGTTTTTT
TRBJ1-6,.,.,TRBV30,CAWGAGYNSPLHF,TGTGCCTGGGGAGCGGGGTATAATTCACCCCTCCACTTT
TRBJ2-2,.,TRBD1,TRBV5-4,CASSSDRGTGELFF,TGTGCCAGCAGCTCTGACAGGGGCACCGGGGAGCTGTTTTTT
TRBJ1-2,.,.,TRBV7-8,CASSHSLTAYGYTF,TGTGCCAGCAGCCATAGCCTGACAGCGTATGGCTACACCTTC
TRBJ1-1,.,.,TRBV2,CASSWGVEAFF,TGTGCCAGCAGTTGGGGAGTTGAAGCTTTCTTT
TRBJ1-1,.,.,TRBV6-6,CASSYSAEWNTEAFF,TGTGCCAGCAGTTACTCCGCGGAATGGAACACTGAAGCTTTCTTT
TRBJ1-2,.,TRBD1,TRBV7-2,CASSLPGQYYGYTF,TGTGCCAGCAGCTTACCGGGACAGTACTATGGCTACACCTTC
TRBJ1-1,.,.,TRBV6-5,CASINQGGAFF,TGTGCCAGCATCAATCAAGGGGGAGCTTTCTTT
TRBJ1-2,once,.,TRBV4-2,CASSQATGNYGYTF,TGTGCCAGCAGCCAAGCTACAGGGAACTATGGCTACACCTTC
TRBJ1-2,.,TRBD1,TRBV7-8,CASSLNSPGGGGYTF,TGTGCCAGCAGCTTAAATTCCCCAGGGGGCGGCGGCTACACCTTC
TRBJ1-2,.,TRBD1,TRBV2,CASNGGSGGYGYTF,TGTGCCAGCAACGGGGGCTCAGGGGGCTATGGCTACACCTTC
TRBJ1-5,few,.,TRBV5-6,CASSLVSAGEPQHF,TGTGCCAGCAGCTTGGTGTCCGCGGGGGAGCCCCAGCATTTT
TRBJ2-2,.,.,TRBV19,CASTERGGIGTGELFF,TGTGCCAGTACCGAAAGGGGGGGGATCGGCACCGGGGAGCTGTTTTTT
TRBJ1-2,.,.,TRBV5-6,CASRRGGNYGYTF,TGTGCCAGCAGGCGGGGGGGAAACTATGGCTACACCTTC
TRBJ1-6,.,.,TRBV7-9,CASSPLKTGSYNSPLHF,TGTGCCAGCAGCCCACTAAAAACCGGGTCCTATAATTCACCCCTCCACTTT
TRBJ2-2,.,TRBD1,TRBV5-1,CASSFGGQGNTGELFF,TGCGCCAGCAGCTTCGGAGGACAGGGGAATACCGGGGAGCTGTTTTTT
TRBJ1-1,.,.,TRBV28,CASSLWGGNTEAFF,TGTGCCAGCAGTTTGTGGGGAGGGAACACTGAAGCTTTCTTT
TRBJ1-2,once,TRBD1,TRBV2,CASRFLDRAYYGYTF,TGTGCCAGCAGATTCTTAGACAGGGCCTACTATGGCTACACCTTC
TRBJ1-1,few,TRBD1,TRBV5-1,CASSLEGAPSNTEAFF,TGCGCCAGCAGCTTGGAGGGGGCGCCAAGTAACACTGAAGCTTTCTTT
TRBJ1-5,.,.,TRBV6-5,CASSSEGWHQPQHF,TGTGCCAGCAGTTCGGAGGGCTGGCATCAGCCCCAGCATTTT
TRBJ2-2,.,.,TRBV5-1,CASSRQTGTGELFF,TGCGCCAGCAGCCGCCAGACAGGCACCGGGGAGCTGTTTTTT
TRBJ2-5,.,TRBD2,TRBV27,CASKTIGGYQETQYF,TGTGCCAGCAAGACAATCGGGGGGTACCAAGAGACCCAGTACTTC
TRBJ1-2,.,TRBD1,TRBV5-6,CASSWTGSNYGYTF,TGTGCCAGCAGCTGGACAGGATCGAACTATGGCTACACCTTC
TRBJ2-2,.,.,TRBV7-3,CASSPTPGLHGELFF,TGTGCCAGCAGCCCTACCCCGGGACTCCACGGGGAGCTGTTTTTT
TRBJ2-5,once,.,TRBV6-5,CASSYRQGGSETQYF,TGTGCCAGCAGTTACAGGCAGGGGGGTTCGGAGACCCAGTACTTC
TRBJ1-6,.,TRBD1,TRBV7-9,CSSSLGGTGAPNSPLHF,TGTTCCAGCAGCTTAGGTGGAACAGGGGCTCCGAATTCACCCCTCCACTTT
TRBJ2-6,.,.,TRBV7-3,CASSLRLPPSGSGANVLTF,TGTGCCAGCAGCTTAAGGCTCCCCCCTTCGGGCTCTGGGGCCAACGTCCTGACTTTC
TRBJ1-1,.,TRBD1,TRBV2,CASSGQGTEAFF,TGTGCCAGCAGCGGACAGGGGACTGAAGCTTTCTTT
TRBJ1-2,once,TRBD1,TRBV9,CASSAGQGAGGYTF,TGTGCCAGCAGCGCGGGACAGGGGGCCGGTGGCTACACCTTC
TRBJ1-6,.,TRBD1,TRBV9,CASSEGQGRSYNSPLHF,TGTGCCAGCAGCGAGGGACAGGGTCGCTCCTATAATTCACCCCTCCACTTT
TRBJ1-5,.,.,TRBV7-8,CASSPRGDQPQHF,TGTGCCAGCAGCCCACGGGGGGATCAGCCCCAGCATTTT
TRBJ1-5,.,.,TRBV5-1,CASSPGLGGYSNQPQHF,TGCGCCAGCAGCCCCGGCCTCGGGGGATATAGCAATCAGCCCCAGCATTTT
TRBJ2-1,.,.,TRBV2,CASSQDTNSDEQFF,TGTGCCAGCAGCCAAGACACGAACTCAGATGAGCAGTTCTTC
TRBJ2-5,.,TRBD2,TRBV9,CASSASSGGAQETQYF,TGTGCCAGCAGCGCGTCTAGCGGGGGAGCTCAAGAGACCCAGTACTTC
TRBJ1-1,.,TRBD1,TRBV29-1,CSGRQGDGTEAFF,TGCAGCGGACGACAGGGGGACGGCACTGAAGCTTTCTTT
TRBJ2-5,.,.,TRBV27,CASSFSGETQYF,TGTGCCAGCAGTTTTTCCGGAGAGACCCAGTACTTC
TRBJ2-7,.,TRBD1,TRBV27,CASTLGTVQYF,TGTGCCAGCACCCTAGGGACAGTGCAGTACTTC
TRBJ1-5,.,TRBD1,TRBV11-3,CASSPLDRGNQPQHF,TGTGCCAGCAGCCCCCTAGACAGGGGCAATCAGCCCCAGCATTTT
TRBJ1-1,few,.,TRBV18,CASSGTQNTEAFF,TGTGCCAGCTCAGGGACACAGAACACTGAAGCTTTCTTT
TRBJ2-1,.,.,TRBV4-1,CASSGAAHEQFF,TGCGCCAGCAGCGGGGCAGCCCATGAGCAGTTCTTC
TRBJ2-5,.,.,TRBV20-1,CSVTRAETQYF,TGCAGTGTTACCAGGGCTGAGACCCAGTACTTC
TRBJ1-6,.,TRBD1,TRBV27,CASTLTGTDFSPLHF,TGTGCCAGCACTTTAACCGGGACAGACTTCTCACCCCTCCACTTT
TRBJ1-2,.,.,TRBV5-4,CASSSIGGYGYTF,TGTGCCAGCAGCTCAATCGGGGGCTATGGCTACACCTTC
TRBJ1-1,.,TRBD1,TRBV6-1,CASSEHNRGPEAFF,TGTGCCAGCAGTGAACATAACAGGGGCCCTGAAGCTTTCTTT
TRBJ2-7,.,TRBD2,TRBV5-1,CASSLALAGPSYEQYF,TGCGCCAGCAGCTTGGCCCTAGCGGGTCCCTCCTACGAGCAGTACTTC
TRBJ1-6,.,TRBD1,TRBV9,CASSVGTGYNSPLHF,TGTGCCAGCAGCGTCGGGACAGGCTATAATTCACCCCTCCACTTT
TRBJ2-5,.,TRBD2,TRBV11-2,CASSPNGGGETQYF,TGTGCCAGCAGCCCAAACGGGGGAGGGGAGACCCAGTACTTC
TRBJ2-3,.,TRBD2,TRBV7-2,CASSAGTSGGGDTQYF,TGTGCCAGCAGCGCCGGGACTAGCGGGGGAGGAGATACGCAGTATTTT